Reported below is one T cell receptor beta chain. These data belong to a study of technical replicates of blood from a few donors. V gave up 0 bases and J gave up 7 bases, with 12 bases separating them. The germline V gene has CDR1 MGHRA and CDR2 YSYEKL. The CDR3 is 15 amino acids. Sequencing used immunoSEQ multiplex PCR; TCRdb keeps in-frame clones, though not all of them. The sample lists roughly 81,000 clones; 80% to 90% were seen once. Sample: PBMCs. The chain is built from TRBV4-1 and TRBJ1-4; D might be TRBD1 (5 bases). This receptor was identified in a human donor in good health. Some clones in this sample may be carry-over from other donors' samples. For the CDR3, the DNA is TGCGCCAGCAGCCAAGAGGGGGGAAAGGGTGAAAAACTGTTTTTT. It translates to CASSQEGGKGEKLFF.